This T cell receptor (beta chain) appears in the sequencing data of a study of vaccination and CD4 T cells after COVID-19. The CDR3 covers 14 residues. Germline V gene sequence: CDR1 DFQATT, CDR2 SNEGSKA (reference sequence). The V gene lost 5 bases and the J gene lost 1 base, with 14 bases spanning the gap. Treatment of the sample: roughly ten-day PBMC culture with coronavirus spike peptide pools or control peptides (ViraFEST assay). Oncomine TCR Beta short-read sequencing was applied to DNA from cultured CD4+ T cells. A single record per CDR3 protein comes from TCRdb applying MiXCR to the PCR reads. The sample shows over 9,000 distinct CDR3 sequences, 46% of them seen only once. A word on this clonotype: Its antigen is unidentified.

Sequencing was performed on CD4+ T cells from blood, cultured in vitro. The V and J genes are TRBV20-1 and TRBJ2-5, with D perhaps TRBD2 (6 bases). This receptor was taken from a human donor who had recovered from COVID-19. CDR3 protein: CSAPVGGPQETQYF. In DNA form, the CDR3 reads TGCAGTGCTCCCGTGGGGGGACCCCAAGAGACCCAGTACTTC.